The source of this T cell receptor beta chain is a study of spatial heterogeneity in lung cancer. As to time point: sample taken at primary tumor resection. Samples were donated by 72 untreated early-stage non-small cell lung cancer patients. The sequenced material consisted of unsorted whole RNA from tumor, nontumor lung or frozen PBMC. This CDR3 is 14 amino acids long. Germline CDR1 is MGHDK and CDR2 is SYGVNS. The V end was cut by 10 bases, the J end by 1 base, with 13 bases between. This clonotype was counted between two and nine times. Each CDR3 protein gets one entry after TCRdb re-called the 5' RACE reads with MiXCR. Here the sample spans about 78,000 distinct CDR3 sequences, around 7.3% being singletons.

The sequences come from PBMCs, collected at surgery. The TCR comes from a male donor with early-stage non-small cell lung cancer. This chain uses TRBV25-1 with TRBJ2-2; perhaps TRBD2 as D (6 bases). CDR3 sequence reads: CATTGTVNTGELFF. In DNA form, the CDR3 reads TGTGCCACTACCGGGACTGTGAACACCGGGGAGCTGTTTTTT.